Listed here are 17 T cell receptor beta chains from one sample, sequenced in a study of T-cell memory formation after mild COVID-19. TCRdb processed the 5' RACE reads anew with MiXCR; each CDR3 protein has one entry. The sample shows roughly 130,000 distinct CDR3 sequences, 15% to 20% of them seen only once. The sample was PBMCs or a T cell subset sorted from them (not recorded which). All receptors derive from a man aged 18 to 30 who had mild COVID-19 (a few samples of this study predate the infection). Cell type and time point are not known.

In its sample, this clonotype was seen a few times. The rearrangement uses TRBV20-1 and TRBJ2-1; D possibly corresponds to TRBD1 (5 bases). CDR1 is DFQATT and CDR2 is SNEGSKA in the germline V gene (reference sequence). Trimming pared 0 bases from V and 7 bases from J, leaving 19 bases between. This CDR3 has 16 amino acids. The CDR3 nucleotides are TGCAGTGCTAGAGATCTAAACAAGTTTGGGGCGAATGAGCAGTTCTTC. Its protein is CSARDLNKFGANEQFF.

V gene TRBV5-1 combines with J gene TRBJ1-2; D perhaps matches TRBD1 (5 bases). Germline values: CDR1 SGHRS, CDR2 YFSETQ. Deletions cut 0 bases from V and 2 bases from J, with 8 bases between. The CDR3 length is 14 residues. The CDR3: CASSLVGPNYGYTF. DNA of the CDR3: TGCGCCAGCAGCTTGGTGGGACCGAACTATGGCTACACCTTC.

By frequency in the sample, this clonotype is medium-sized. The genes are TRBV5-1 and TRBJ2-5; D possibly corresponds to TRBD1 (6 bases). This CDR3 is built from 14 residues. In germline, CDR1 is SGHRS, CDR2 YFSETQ. Trimming cost V 1 base and J 5 bases, with 12 bases left between them. This CDR3 is CASSLLGAGETQYF. The DNA for the CDR3 is TGCGCCAGCAGCTTGTTGGGGGCCGGGGAGACCCAGTACTTC. The full variable domain, in which reference TRBV5-1 and TRBJ2-5 provide the parts outside the CDR3, is KAGVTQTPRYLIKTRGQQVTLSCSPISGHRSVSWYQQTPGQGLQFLFEYFSETQRNKGNFPGRFSGRQFSNSRSEMNVSTLELGDSALYLCASSLLGAGETQYFGPGTRLLVL.

This clonotype was seen a handful of times. The CDR3 nucleotides are TGCGCCAGCAGCTTGGCTAAAAATGAGCAGTTCTTC. Translated, it gives CASSLAKNEQFF. The rearrangement joins TRBV5-1 to TRBJ2-1; D not resolved. The CDR3 runs to 12 residues. The V end was cut by 0 bases, the J end by 7 bases, with 5 bases between. CDR1 SGHRS and CDR2 YFSETQ come from the germline V gene.

This clonotype occurred a few times. At one boundary the junction diverges from the germline segment, which might be a read error. The chain's CDR3 is CASSEVGPPVF. In nucleotides, the CDR3 is TGTGCCAGCAGTGAAGTGGGTCCACCGGTCTTC. The chain uses TRBV2 and TRBJ2-1, with D uncertain. The CDR3 runs 11 residues. Germline CDR1 is SNHLY and CDR2 is FYNNEI. The complete variable domain, with remaining parts taken from reference TRBV2 and TRBJ2-1, reads EPEVTQTPSHQVTQMGQEVILRCVPISNHLYFYWYRQILGQKVEFLVSFYNNEISEKSEIFDDQFSVERPDGSNFTLKIRSTKLEDSAMYFCASSEVGPPVFGPGTRLTVL.

The sample holds a few counts of this clonotype. The chain couples TRBV11-2 to TRBJ2-3; weak D call: TRBD1 (5 bases). V lost 5 bases and J 1 base, leaving 16 bases between the germline ends. The CDR3 contains 16 residues. Germline V gene data show CDR1 as SGHAT and CDR2 as FQNNGV. CDR3: CASSQKRQQGTDTQYF. CDR3 nucleotides: TGTGCCAGCAGCCAAAAACGTCAACAGGGCACAGATACGCAGTATTTT.

On this clonotype: This is likely a read error, given that the CDR3 carries no conserved phenylalanine or tryptophan at its end. V is TRBV12-3 or TRBV12-4 and J is TRBJ1-2; no clear D. The CDR3 spans 15 residues. Trimming cost V 3 bases and J 3 bases, with 14 bases left between them. CDR3 coding DNA: TGTGCCAGCAGTTTTGTACAAGTCGGGTACTATGGCTACACCCTC. This codes for CASSFVQVGYYGYTL.

This clonotype has a handful of counts. The V call is TRBV18, the J call TRBJ2-2; D possibly uses TRBD1 or TRBD2 (5 bases each). This CDR3 contains 14 residues. V was trimmed by 1 base and J by 5 bases, leaving 8 bases between them. Germline V gives CDR1 KGHSH, CDR2 LQKENI. CDR3 nucleotide sequence: TGTGCCAGCTCACCACAGGGGAGAACCGGGGAGCTGTTTTTT. Translation gives CASSPQGRTGELFF.

This clonotype was recorded at least ten times. CDR3 residues: CSVERGNTDTQYF. CDR3 bases: TGCAGCGTTGAGCGGGGGAACACAGATACGCAGTATTTT. The chain uses TRBV29-1 and TRBJ2-3; 7 positions agree with TRBD2. Germline V gene sequence: CDR1 SQVTM, CDR2 ANQGSEA. The length of the CDR3 is 13 residues. V was clipped by 3 bases and J by 2 bases; unmatched bases: 2.

Ten or more counts support this clonotype. This chain joins TRBV5-1 and TRBJ1-5; 10 positions match TRBD1. Trimming took 0 bases from V and 4 from J; bases not matched to a gene: 4. CDR1 is SGHRS, CDR2 YFSETQ, per germline. The CDR3 is made up of 16 amino acids. CDR3 region: CASSLGPGQGNQPQHF. The CDR3 DNA follows: TGCGCCAGCAGCTTGGGCCCGGGACAGGGGAATCAGCCCCAGCATTTT. The full variable domain, in which reference TRBV5-1 and TRBJ1-5 provide the parts outside the CDR3, is KAGVTQTPRYLIKTRGQQVTLSCSPISGHRSVSWYQQTPGQGLQFLFEYFSETQRNKGNFPGRFSGRQFSNSRSEMNVSTLELGDSALYLCASSLGPGQGNQPQHFGDGTRLSIL.

The sample holds a few counts of this clonotype. V is TRBV20-1 and J is TRBJ2-2; TRBD2 aligns across 7 bases. V was clipped by 0 bases and J by 3 bases; unmatched bases: 4. The CDR3 length is 15 residues. From germline, CDR1 is DFQATT and CDR2 SNEGSKA (reference sequence). CDR3 amino acids: CSARDGRGDTGELFF. The CDR3 DNA reads TGCAGTGCTAGAGATGGACGGGGGGACACCGGGGAGCTGTTTTTT.

This clonotype occurred a few times. This chain uses TRBV25-1 with TRBJ2-5; the D gene is possibly TRBD1 (6 bases). Between the trimmed V and J ends, which lost 5 bases and 0 bases, there was a span of 10 bases. Germline CDR1 MGHDK, CDR2 SYGVNS. This CDR3 is 14 amino acids long. The CDR3 DNA reads TGTGCCAGCAGTTGGACAGCCGACCAAGAGACCCAGTACTTC. This gives the protein CASSWTADQETQYF.

This clonotype was counted only a few times. The chain joins TRBV4-1 to TRBJ2-3; 10 bases fit TRBD2. The V and J ends lost 1 base and 4 bases, in that order; junction bases with no gene match: 23. From germline, CDR1 is MGHRA and CDR2 YSYEKL. The CDR3 consists of 22 residues. CDR3 region: CASSQGGFGRWGVAGGSDTQYF. The CDR3 DNA reads as TGCGCCAGCAGCCAAGGAGGTTTTGGCAGATGGGGAGTAGCGGGGGGCTCAGATACGCAGTATTTT.

This clonotype was observed a handful of times. As DNA, the CDR3 is TGTGCCACCAGCAGAGTATTAGGGTACCAAGAGACCCAGTACTTC. It encodes CATSRVLGYQETQYF. The rearrangement uses TRBV15 and TRBJ2-5; D gene uncertain. Germline V gene sequence: CDR1 LNHNV, CDR2 YYDKDF (reference sequence). This CDR3 spans 15 amino acids. V lost 1 base and J lost 0, with 9 bases in between.

The chain is built from TRBV6-5 and TRBJ2-5; D is ambiguous. CDR1 is MNHEY and CDR2 is SVGAGI in the germline V gene. The V gene lost 5 bases and the J gene lost 0 bases, with 16 bases spanning the gap. This CDR3 contains 16 residues. The CDR3 DNA reads TGTGCCAGCAGTCCCTCTACTGGAGCCTACCAAGAGACCCAGTACTTC. It encodes CASSPSTGAYQETQYF.

This rearrangement joins TRBV4-2 to TRBJ2-1; 10 bases align to TRBD2. This CDR3 has 15 amino acids. Losses at the gene ends were 5 bases for V and 2 bases for J; bases not matched to a gene: 3. Germline V CDR1 and CDR2: LGHNA, YNFKEQ. The DNA of the CDR3 is TGTGCCAGCAGCGCTAGCGGGGGACCCTACAATGAGCAGTTCTTC. It is translated as CASSASGGPYNEQFF.

This chain uses TRBV6-1 with TRBJ2-7; unclear D gene. The germline V gene has CDR1 MNHNS and CDR2 SASEGT. V shed 2 bases and J shed 0 bases, with 8 bases lying between them. The CDR3 has 14 amino acids. CDR3 in amino acids: CASSERQTSYEQYF. CDR3 bases: TGTGCCAGCAGTGAAAGGCAGACCTCCTACGAGCAGTACTTC.